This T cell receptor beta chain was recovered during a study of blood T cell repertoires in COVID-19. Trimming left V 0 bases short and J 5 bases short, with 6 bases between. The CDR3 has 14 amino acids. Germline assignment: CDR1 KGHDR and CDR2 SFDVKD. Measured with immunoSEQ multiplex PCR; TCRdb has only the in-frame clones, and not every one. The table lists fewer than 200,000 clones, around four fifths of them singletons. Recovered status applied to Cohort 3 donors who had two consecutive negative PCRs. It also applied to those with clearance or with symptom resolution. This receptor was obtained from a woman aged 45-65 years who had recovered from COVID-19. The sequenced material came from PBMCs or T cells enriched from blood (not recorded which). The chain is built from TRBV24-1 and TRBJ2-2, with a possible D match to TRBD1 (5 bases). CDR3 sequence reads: CATSDLGATGELFF. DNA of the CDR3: TGTGCCACCAGTGATTTGGGGGCAACCGGGGAGCTGTTTTTT.